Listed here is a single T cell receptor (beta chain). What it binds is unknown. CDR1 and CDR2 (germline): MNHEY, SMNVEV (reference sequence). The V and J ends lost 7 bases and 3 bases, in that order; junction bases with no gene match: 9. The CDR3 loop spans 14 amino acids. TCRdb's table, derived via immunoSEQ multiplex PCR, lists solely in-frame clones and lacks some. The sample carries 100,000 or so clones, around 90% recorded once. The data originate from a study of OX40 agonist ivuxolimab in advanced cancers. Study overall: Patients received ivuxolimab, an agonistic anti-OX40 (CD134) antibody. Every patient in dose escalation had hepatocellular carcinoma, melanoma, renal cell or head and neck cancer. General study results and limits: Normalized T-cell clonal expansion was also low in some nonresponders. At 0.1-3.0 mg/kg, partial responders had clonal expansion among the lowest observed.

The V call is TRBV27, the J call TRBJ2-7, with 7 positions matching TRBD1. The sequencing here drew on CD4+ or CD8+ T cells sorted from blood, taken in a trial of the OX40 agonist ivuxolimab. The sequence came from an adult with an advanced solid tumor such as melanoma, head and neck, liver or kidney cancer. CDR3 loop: CASTRTGGIYEQYF. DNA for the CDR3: TGTGCCAGCACCCGGACAGGTGGGATCTACGAGCAGTACTTC.